This is a list of T cell receptor beta chains from one sample in a study of shared clonotypes between healthy human individuals. TCRdb's copy holds only in-frame clones and misses some; the assay was immunoSEQ multiplex PCR. The data show over a million clones, roughly 96% seen once. The sequencing sample was made of naive CD4+ T cells sorted from blood. These receptors were taken from a man aged 25 to 40 in good health. Each CDR3 is given without its conserved first and last residue. D genes are given only for firm matches. Size is omitted from some rows. Given values are once, few, many or a class for expanded clones.

cdr3_length v_call clone_size d_call cdr3_aa
14 TRBV6-5 . TRBD2 ASSSGLAGVAYEQY
11 TRBV4-1 . . ASSPRVHYEQY
12 TRBV5-4 . TRBD1 ASSMGQGTDTQY
13 TRBV28 . TRBD1 ASSLIGTAYQPQH
14 TRBV18 . TRBD2 ASSPQTSGLSYEQY
12 TRBV6-1 . . ASSRVGRAYEQY
14 TRBV10-2 . TRBD1 ASSVQGALSNQPQH
12 TRBV5-4 . . ASSFSPQNTEAF
15 TRBV18 . . ASSPLYQGTGANVLT
11 TRBV19 once . ATQGSPYNEQF
10 TRBV29-1 . TRBD1 SVGQGSYEQY
11 TRBV29-1 . TRBD1 SVRGRSTDTQY
14 TRBV10-1 . TRBD1 ASSEPNRGQRQPQH
12 TRBV7-9 . . ASSQSPGNQPQH
16 TRBV7-8 . TRBD1 ASSLVPGGMGGNQPQH
10 TRBV7-9 . . ASSVGTDTQY
15 TRBV5-1 . TRBD2 ASSPELAGATGGTQY
12 TRBV6-1 . . ASTHGGGNQPQH
13 TRBV10-3 . TRBD1 AIRQPGQGEETQY
11 TRBV6-5 . . ASSYSFTGEQF
14 TRBV2 . . ASTRTGFHLSYEQY
11 TRBV27 . . ASRRSGVQGYT
11 TRBV11-3 . . ASSPSGTDTQY
13 TRBV5-1 . . ASSLGSLDADTQY
15 TRBV5-1 . . ASSLGERALSTDTQY
12 TRBV27 . . ASSLRQRQETQY
14 TRBV7-9 once TRBD1 ASSLWTGLGGNEQF
12 TRBV5-4 . . ASSSKVGADTQY
14 TRBV28 once TRBD1 ASSSLQGIMAGELF
11 TRBV6-1 . . ASSETLVTLRI
13 TRBV11-2 . TRBD2 ASSYLAGGTYEQY
10 TRBV21-1 . . ASSALYRGYT